Presented here are 5 T cell receptor beta chains from one specimen sequenced in a study of T cell responses to AZD1222 COVID-19 vaccine. This table comes from immunoSEQ multiplex PCR, and its TCRdb copy is limited to in-frame clones, with some not included. The profile shows 67,000 or so clones, around 84% of them singletons. The sample in question was peripheral blood, obtained on day 0 of AZD1222 vaccination. These receptors were taken from an adult in good health.

The chain employs TRBV4-3 and TRBJ1-2, with no clear D. The CDR3 is made up of 12 amino acids. Per the germline V gene, CDR1 is LGHNA and CDR2 is YSLEER. Trimming removed 5 bases from V and 4 bases from J, with 8 bases in between. For the CDR3, the DNA is TGCGCCAGCAGCTCCCAAGGCTATGGCTACACCTTC. Translation gives CASSSQGYGYTF.

The genes are TRBV5-1 and TRBJ2-1; maybe TRBD1 (6 bases). This CDR3 contains 17 residues. The ends were cut back, 4 bases at V and 0 bases at J, with 17 bases in the middle. Germline V CDR1 and CDR2: SGHRS, YFSETQ. The CDR3 bases are TGCGCCAGCAGCCTCTATGACAGGCTAGACTCCTACAATGAGCAGTTCTTC. This encodes CASSLYDRLDSYNEQFF.

The V and J genes are TRBV5-1 and TRBJ1-1; D remains ambiguous. There are 15 residues in the CDR3. Germline CDR1 reads SGHRS; CDR2 reads YFSETQ. V lost 0 bases and J 3 bases, leaving 12 bases between the germline ends. The CDR3 region has the DNA TGCGCCAGCAGCTTGGGTGCCGGAGGCTACACTGAAGCTTTCTTT. Translated, it gives CASSLGAGGYTEAFF. The full variable domain, its missing parts supplied by reference TRBV5-1 and TRBJ1-1, is KAGVTQTPRYLIKTRGQQVTLSCSPISGHRSVSWYQQTPGQGLQFLFEYFSETQRNKGNFPGRFSGRQFSNSRSEMNVSTLELGDSALYLCASSLGAGGYTEAFFGQGTRLTVV.

The table lists this clone with a count of one. The chain carries TRBV19 and TRBJ1-1; D gene ambiguous. The CDR3 is made up of 12 amino acids. Trimming stripped 3 bases from V and 9 bases from J, with 11 bases between. The V gene's germline CDR1 is LNHDA and CDR2 SQIVND (reference sequence). CDR3 nucleotide sequence: TGTGCCAGTAGTATCCCCAGAGAGAAAGCTTTCTTT. It codes for CASSIPREKAFF.

This clone was counted only a few times. J is TRBJ2-7 and V is TRBV30; 12 nucleotides align to TRBD2. This CDR3 is 16 amino acids long. The trim removed 1 base at V and 2 bases at J, leaving 6 bases unmatched. From germline, CDR1 is GTSNPN and CDR2 SVGIG (reference sequence). Here the CDR3 reads CAWSGTSGARTYEQYF. DNA for the CDR3: TGTGCCTGGAGTGGGACTAGCGGGGCCAGGACCTACGAGCAGTACTTC.